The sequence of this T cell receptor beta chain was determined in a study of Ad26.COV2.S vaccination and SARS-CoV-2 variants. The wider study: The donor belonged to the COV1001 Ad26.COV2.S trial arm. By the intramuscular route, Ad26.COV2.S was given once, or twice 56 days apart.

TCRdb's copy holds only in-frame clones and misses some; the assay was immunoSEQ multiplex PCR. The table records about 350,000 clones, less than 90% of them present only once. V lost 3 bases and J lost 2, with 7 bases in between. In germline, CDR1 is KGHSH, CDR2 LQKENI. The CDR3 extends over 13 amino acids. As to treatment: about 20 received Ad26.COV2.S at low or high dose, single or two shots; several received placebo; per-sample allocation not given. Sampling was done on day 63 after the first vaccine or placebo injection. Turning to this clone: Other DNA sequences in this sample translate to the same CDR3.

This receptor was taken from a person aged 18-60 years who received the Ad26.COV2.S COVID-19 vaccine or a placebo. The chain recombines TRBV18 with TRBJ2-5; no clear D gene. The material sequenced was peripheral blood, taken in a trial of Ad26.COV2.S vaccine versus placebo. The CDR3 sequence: CASSPNRQETQYF. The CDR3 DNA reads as TGTGCCAGCTCACCGAACAGACAAGAGACCCAGTACTTC.